Detailed here is one T cell receptor (beta chain). The CDR3 length is 14 residues. Germline-derived CDR1 and CDR2 are SGHDT and YYEEEE. The ends were cut back, 2 bases at V and 10 bases at J, with 16 bases in the middle. This record comes from a study of blood T cells in healthy people across ages. Sample-barcoded 5' priming and a J-beta primer mix drove a second PCR of roughly 7 to 11 cycles. TCRdb re-called the 5' RACE reads with MiXCR, one entry per CDR3 protein. The sample yields about 1.6 million distinct CDR3 sequences, about 32% seen once. This rearrangement joins TRBV5-6 to TRBJ2-1; D might be TRBD1 or TRBD2, each matching 5 bases. The sequence came from a woman in her thirties in good health. Sequenced input: blood. The CDR3 nucleotides read TGTGCCAGCAGCTTCTCGCGTCAGGGAGAGGAGCAGTTCTTC. Amino acids: CASSFSRQGEEQFF.